Each of the 27 T cell receptor beta chains below was sequenced from the same sample in a study of cytomegalovirus exposure and HLA in healthy donors. Using immunoSEQ multiplex PCR, the repertoire was profiled, and TCRdb retains in-frame clones only, with some absent. Here the sample spans 150,000 to 200,000 clones, 86% being singletons. The sample was PBMCs. The origin of the receptors is a man aged 18 to 29 in good health and CMV-seropositive.

V usage is TRBV2 and J usage is TRBJ1-3; unclear D gene. Trimming pared 7 bases from V and 4 bases from J, leaving 11 bases between. Germline V gene lookup returns CDR1 SNHLY and CDR2 FYNNEI. This CDR3 is 13 amino acids long. The DNA for the CDR3 is TGTGCCAGCATGTCGGAGGCGGGAAACACCATATATTTT. Residues: CASMSEAGNTIYF.

The chain has TRBV6-6 and TRBJ2-1; the D gene is possibly TRBD1 (5 bases). Germline V gene sequence: CDR1 MNHNY, CDR2 SVGAGI (reference sequence). V was cut by 4 bases and J by 0 bases, with 7 bases left in between. The CDR3 loop spans 14 amino acids. CDR3 DNA sequence: TGTGCCAGCAGTTTACAGGTCTCCTACAATGAGCAGTTCTTC. Residues: CASSLQVSYNEQFF.

The V call is TRBV7-2, the J call TRBJ2-7, with D perhaps matching TRBD2 (6 bases). Trimming stripped 3 bases from V and 2 bases from J, with 20 bases between. The CDR3 length is 17 residues. Germline V gene data show CDR1 as SGHTA and CDR2 as FQGNSA. CDR3 in amino acids: CASSLTPPGTEPYEQYF. The CDR3 DNA is TGTGCCAGCAGCTTGACCCCGCCCGGGACTGAGCCCTACGAGCAGTACTTC.

The CDR3 bases are TGTGCCAGTAGTCCCGGGAGCTACCCCTACGAGCAGTACTTC. Translation: CASSPGSYPYEQYF. J is TRBJ2-7 and V is TRBV19, with D possibly TRBD2 on 6 matching bases. The germline CDR1 and CDR2 sequences are LNHDA and SQIVND (reference sequence). This CDR3 region has 14 residues. V gave up 5 bases and J gave up 2 bases, with 13 bases separating them.

This clone was seen only once. The chain uses TRBV9 and TRBJ2-2; 14 bases are shared with TRBD2. Germline-derived CDR1 and CDR2 are SGDLS and YYNGEE. The V and J ends lost 3 bases and 7 bases, in that order; junction bases with no gene match: 8. The CDR3 totals 17 residues. CDR3 bases: TGTGCCAGCAGCGCCTCCCCGGGACTAGCGGGGGTCGGGGAGCTGTTTTTT. It encodes CASSASPGLAGVGELFF.

The chain employs TRBV28 and TRBJ2-3, with TRBD2 as a possible D gene (5 bases). Germline V CDR1 and CDR2: MDHEN, SYDVKM. Trimming stripped 8 bases from V and 2 bases from J, with 23 bases between. The CDR3 covers 17 residues. The CDR3 DNA sequence: TGTGCCAGCTCTCCCGGGCGGGCGGGTCTAGTCACAGATACGCAGTATTTT. It yields the protein CASSPGRAGLVTDTQYF.

V usage is TRBV28 and J usage is TRBJ2-5, with 10 bases matching TRBD2. CDR1 is MDHEN and CDR2 is SYDVKM in the germline V gene. Losses at the gene ends were 3 bases for V and 0 bases for J; bases not matched to a gene: 7. This CDR3 spans 17 amino acids. DNA for the CDR3: TGTGCCAGCAGTTTTGAGCGACTAGCGGGTTACCAAGAGACCCAGTACTTC. Translated, it gives CASSFERLAGYQETQYF.

On this clone: The sample contains more than one DNA sequence encoding this CDR3. This chain links TRBV4-3 with TRBJ2-1; 14 bases align to TRBD2. Germline-derived CDR1 and CDR2 are LGHNA and YSLEER. The CDR3 loop spans 16 amino acids. V shed 3 bases, J shed 3 bases, and the junction held 1 base outside the gene matches. CDR3 nucleotides: TGCGCCAGCAGCCAGGGACTAGCGGGGGACTACAATGAGCAGTTCTTC. Protein: CASSQGLAGDYNEQFF.

This rearrangement joins TRBV7-6 to TRBJ1-5; D remains ambiguous. Trimming took 3 bases from V and 5 from J, leaving 11 bases between them. The CDR3 covers 14 residues. Germline V CDR1 and CDR2: SGHVS, FNYEAQ. The CDR3 coding sequence is TGTGCCAGCAGCTTTGGCGGGGAGCATCAGCCCCAGCATTTT. Translation gives CASSFGGEHQPQHF.

V gene TRBV15 combines with J gene TRBJ1-5; D gene ambiguous. The CDR3 consists of 13 residues. Trimming took 8 bases from V and 6 from J, leaving 14 bases between them. Germline loops: CDR1 LNHNV, CDR2 YYDKDF (reference sequence). CDR3 bases: TGTGCCACCGGGGAGGACTTTTCTCAGCCCCAGCATTTT. Its protein is CATGEDFSQPQHF.

The chain uses TRBV2 and TRBJ2-1; the match to TRBD1 covers 9 bases. This CDR3 spans 14 amino acids. Looked up from germline, CDR1 is SNHLY and CDR2 is FYNNEI. J lost 11 bases, V lost 3 bases, and 8 bases had no gene match. CDR3 loop: CASSDAGQGKKQFF. In DNA, the CDR3 is TGTGCCAGCAGTGACGCTGGACAGGGGAAGAAGCAGTTCTTC. The full variable domain, completed using reference TRBV2 and TRBJ2-1, is EPEVTQTPSHQVTQMGQEVILRCVPISNHLYFYWYRQILGQKVEFLVSFYNNEISEKSEIFDDQFSVERPDGSNFTLKIRSTKLEDSAMYFCASSDAGQGKKQFFGPGTRLTVL.

V is TRBV2 and J is TRBJ2-1, with unresolved D. Trimming stripped 2 bases from V and 6 bases from J, with 8 bases between. Looked up from germline, CDR1 is SNHLY and CDR2 is FYNNEI. The CDR3 runs to 13 residues. CDR3 loop: CASSEMRGNEQFF. CDR3 DNA: TGTGCCAGCAGTGAAATGCGCGGCAATGAGCAGTTCTTC.

The rearrangement uses TRBV29-1 and TRBJ2-1; D not certain. Germline-derived CDR1 and CDR2 are SQVTM and ANQGSEA. The CDR3 contains 12 residues. V lost 5 bases to trimming and J lost 6 bases, with 11 bases between them. CDR3 amino acids: CSVKTWPNEQFF. In DNA, the CDR3 is TGCAGCGTTAAGACTTGGCCCAATGAGCAGTTCTTC.

This chain links TRBV13 with TRBJ1-2; D remains unclear. Per germline, CDR1 PRHDT and CDR2 FYEKMQ (reference sequence). Trimming removed 4 bases at V and 7 bases at J, with 13 bases between. This CDR3 spans 13 amino acids. In nucleotides, the CDR3 is TGTGCCAGCAGCTCCGGGAGCCGAAGTGGCTACACCTTC. This encodes CASSSGSRSGYTF.

V usage is TRBV27 and J usage is TRBJ1-2; 7 nucleotides agree with TRBD1. CDR3 length: 16 amino acids. The ends lost 3 bases at V and 3 bases at J; junction bases unmatched: 10. Per the germline V gene, CDR1 is MNHEY and CDR2 is SMNVEV (reference sequence). The CDR3 protein is CASSFDRARTHYGYTF. The CDR3 region has the DNA TGTGCCAGCAGTTTCGACAGGGCAAGGACCCACTATGGCTACACCTTC.

The chain combines TRBV27 with TRBJ1-1, with 8 positions matching TRBD1. Per germline, CDR1 MNHEY and CDR2 SMNVEV (reference sequence). Trimming at V came to 3 bases and at J to 11 bases, leaving 17 bases not matched to a gene. CDR3 size: 16 residues. The CDR3 is CASSFEPTTGDLYAFF. For the CDR3, the DNA is TGTGCCAGCAGTTTCGAACCCACGACAGGGGATCTTTACGCTTTCTTT.

This chain uses TRBV5-6 with TRBJ2-7, with D unclear. Germline CDR1 is SGHDT and CDR2 is YYEEEE. CDR3 length equals 15 residues. V shed 0 bases and J shed 1 base, with 11 bases lying between them. The CDR3 region is CASSLDYLNSYEQYF. DNA for the CDR3: TGTGCCAGCAGCTTGGACTACCTCAATTCCTACGAGCAGTACTTC.

This chain links TRBV5-6 with TRBJ2-3, with TRBD1 matching 9 bases. Germline trimming cut 2 bases from V and 15 bases from J; bases unmatched to any gene: 10. Germline CDR1 SGHDT, CDR2 YYEEEE. CDR3 length: 13 residues. The CDR3 DNA reads TGTGCCAGCAGCTTCGGATCGACAGGGGGTCGATATTTT. Protein sequence: CASSFGSTGGRYF.

V is TRBV27 and J is TRBJ2-1; 9 nucleotides agree with TRBD2. With V trimmed by 8 bases and J by 4 bases, 9 bases remained unmatched. Germline V gene lookup returns CDR1 MNHEY and CDR2 SMNVEV (reference sequence). The CDR3 extends over 15 amino acids. CDR3 loop: CASYYRLAEYNEQFF. The CDR3 DNA is TGTGCCAGCTATTATCGACTAGCGGAGTACAATGAGCAGTTCTTC.

Concerning this clone: Other DNA sequences in the sample encode the same CDR3. The chain recombines TRBV27 with TRBJ2-7, with D perhaps TRBD2 (6 bases). V lost 3 bases and J 0 bases, leaving 6 bases between the germline ends. The CDR3 sequence is 13 residues long. Germline V CDR1 and CDR2: MNHEY, SMNVEV (reference sequence). This CDR3 reads CASSLTSSYEQYF. The CDR3 DNA reads as TGTGCCAGCAGTTTGACTAGCTCCTACGAGCAGTACTTC.

CDR3 protein: CASSLFSGAGNTIYF. The CDR3 DNA reads TGTGCCAGCAGTTTATTTTCGGGAGCAGGGAACACCATATATTTT. The V call is TRBV27, the J call TRBJ1-3; possible D gene TRBD1, 5 bases. The CDR3 contains 15 residues. V lost 1 base, J lost 7 bases, and 14 bases lay in between. Germline CDR1 is MNHEY and CDR2 is SMNVEV (reference sequence).

The chain combines TRBV27 with TRBJ2-1; TRBD2 aligns across 9 bases. CDR1 MNHEY and CDR2 SMNVEV come from the germline V gene (reference sequence). The CDR3 runs to 14 residues. V dropped 8 bases and J dropped 9; count of bases not matched to a gene: 11. This CDR3 reads CASGEGGGAAEQFF. The CDR3 nucleotides read TGTGCCAGCGGGGAGGGCGGGGGGGCGGCTGAGCAGTTCTTC.

This chain links TRBV5-8 with TRBJ1-1, with D unclear. This CDR3 region has 15 residues. Germline-derived CDR1 and CDR2 are SGHTS and YDEGEE. Between the trimmed V and J ends, which lost 3 bases and 1 base, there was a span of 13 bases. The CDR3 coding sequence is TGTGCCAGCAGCTCCGGACTGATTGGGAACACTGAAGCTTTCTTT. This codes for CASSSGLIGNTEAFF.

The chain combines TRBV5-1 with TRBJ1-5; D is possibly TRBD1 (6 bases). V lost 4 bases, J lost 8 bases, and 16 bases lay in between. The V gene's germline CDR1 is SGHRS and CDR2 YFSETQ. The CDR3 spans 14 residues. In nucleotides, the CDR3 is TGCGCCAGCAGCCCCCGGGGGGGCTCGGAGCCCCAGCATTTT. Its protein product is CASSPRGGSEPQHF.

V usage is TRBV5-6 and J usage is TRBJ2-1, with TRBD1 matching over 8 bases. Trimming took 1 base from V and 14 from J; bases not matched to a gene: 5. The CDR3 runs 12 residues. In germline, CDR1 is SGHDT, CDR2 YYEEEE. The CDR3 DNA sequence: TGTGCCAGCAGCTTGCCCCGGACAGGGAAGTTCTTC. Its translation: CASSLPRTGKFF. Full variable domain (remainder filled in from reference TRBV5-6 and TRBJ2-1): DAGVTQSPTHLIKTRGQQVTLRCSPKSGHDTVSWYQQALGQGPQFIFQYYEEEERQRGNFPDRFSGHQFPNYSSELNVNALLLGDSALYLCASSLPRTGKFFGPGTRLTVL.

The V and J genes are TRBV6-6 and TRBJ2-7, with 11 positions matching TRBD2. CDR3 length: 15 residues. V gave up 4 bases and J gave up 2 bases; unmatched junction bases: 4. Germline CDR1 and CDR2: MNHNY and SVGAGI (reference sequence). The chain's CDR3 is CASSSGLAGPYEQYF. CDR3 nucleotides: TGTGCCAGCAGTTCTGGACTAGCGGGTCCCTACGAGCAGTACTTC.

This chain joins TRBV7-8 and TRBJ1-2; weak D call: TRBD1 (5 bases). V lost 3 bases, J lost 6 bases, and 17 bases lay in between. Germline CDR1 reads SGHVS; CDR2 reads FQNEAQ. The CDR3 sequence is 15 residues long. The CDR3 reads CASSFATPTGDGYTF. Here the CDR3 DNA reads TGTGCCAGCAGCTTTGCAACTCCGACGGGGGATGGCTACACCTTC.